This T cell receptor beta chain was captured by sequencing in a study of T cells after posttransplantation cyclophosphamide. Profiled with immunoSEQ multiplex PCR; TCRdb holds only in-frame clones, not every one. The repertoire has fewer than 12,000 clones, none seen only once; the ten largest take approximately 13%. Germline V gene sequence: CDR1 MNHNS, CDR2 SASEGT. The CDR3 extends over 16 amino acids. Trimming shortened V by 0 bases and J by 1 base, and 12 bases separated the two germline ends. A marrow graft followed busulfan-fludarabine conditioning, with cyclophosphamide on days +3 and +4. This clone was counted at least ten times. Its antigen remains unknown. Whole-study results and caveats: TRB clonality was highly associated with recipient CMV seropositivity and reactivation.

J is TRBJ1-1 and V is TRBV6-1, with D unresolved. Sample: PBMCs, taken after allogeneic stem cell transplant with posttransplant cyclophosphamide. The receptor's source is a female patient in her 40s who received an allogeneic stem cell transplant from a related donor, was CMV-positive, and had no GVHD. Some T cells here may be from the graft donor. The CDR3 here is CASSEASVGGNTEAFF. CDR3 sequence (DNA): TGTGCCAGCAGTGAAGCCTCCGTAGGAGGGAACACTGAAGCTTTCTTT.